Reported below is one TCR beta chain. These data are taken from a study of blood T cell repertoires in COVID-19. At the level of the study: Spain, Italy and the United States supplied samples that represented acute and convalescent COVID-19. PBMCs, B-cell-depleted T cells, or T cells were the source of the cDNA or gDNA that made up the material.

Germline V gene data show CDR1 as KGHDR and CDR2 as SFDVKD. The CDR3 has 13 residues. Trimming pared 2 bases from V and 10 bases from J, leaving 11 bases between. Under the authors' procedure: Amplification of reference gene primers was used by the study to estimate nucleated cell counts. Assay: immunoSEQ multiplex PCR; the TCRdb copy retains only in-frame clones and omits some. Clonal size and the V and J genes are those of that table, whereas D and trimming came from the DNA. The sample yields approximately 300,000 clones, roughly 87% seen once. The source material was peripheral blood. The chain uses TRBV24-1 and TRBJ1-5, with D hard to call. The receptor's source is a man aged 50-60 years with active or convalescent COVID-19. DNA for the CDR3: TGTGCCACCAGTGATTCCACCCGGGGTCCCCAGCATTTT. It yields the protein CATSDSTRGPQHF.